One and the same sample provided the 16 T cell receptor beta chains below, sequenced in a study of OX40 agonist ivuxolimab in advanced cancers. Sequencing was performed with immunoSEQ multiplex PCR; in TCRdb, only in-frame clones are kept and a portion is missing. The repertoire includes 48,000 or so clones, about nine tenths of them detected once, and approximately 6.3% sits in the top ten. The source material was CD4+ or CD8+ T cells sorted from blood, sampled in a trial of the OX40 agonist ivuxolimab. The source is an adult with an advanced solid tumor such as melanoma, head and neck, liver or kidney cancer.

This clone was counted once. The genes are TRBV9 and TRBJ2-5; a weak D match, TRBD2 (6 bases). V gave up 2 bases and J gave up 5 bases, with 16 bases separating them. CDR1 and CDR2 from the germline V gene are SGDLS and YYNGEE. CDR3 length: 15 amino acids. CDR3 amino acids: CASSVGTDWVETQYF. The CDR3 coding sequence is TGTGCCAGCAGCGTCGGGACTGATTGGGTGGAGACCCAGTACTTC.

This clone was seen once. The V and J genes are TRBV19 and TRBJ1-1, with 7 bases identical to TRBD1. The CDR3 has 16 residues. Germline trimming cut 7 bases from V and 1 base from J; bases unmatched to any gene: 12. From germline, CDR1 is LNHDA and CDR2 SQIVND (reference sequence). The DNA for the CDR3 is TGTGCCAGTACCCTATCTCCGGGACAGACGAACACTGAAGCTTTCTTT. As protein: CASTLSPGQTNTEAFF.

V gene TRBV27 combines with J gene TRBJ1-5; D uncertain. V lost 8 bases and J 4 bases, leaving 9 bases between the germline ends. This CDR3 has 12 amino acids. The germline V gene has CDR1 MNHEY and CDR2 SMNVEV (reference sequence). DNA for the CDR3: TGTGCCAGCGGAGACGGAAATCAGCCCCAGCATTTT. This encodes CASGDGNQPQHF.

This chain joins TRBV10-3 and TRBJ2-2, with TRBD1 matching over 7 bases. The CDR3 runs 15 residues. Germline V gene data show CDR1 as ENHRY and CDR2 as SYGVKD. J lost 4 bases, V lost 0 bases, and 2 bases had no gene match. CDR3 sequence (DNA): TGTGCCATCAGTGAGTCGACAGGGACCACCGGGGAGCTGTTTTTT. The encoded protein is CAISESTGTTGELFF.

The rearrangement links TRBV27 to TRBJ1-1; 7 bases align to TRBD1. This CDR3 has 14 residues. The V segment lost 5 bases and the J segment 0 bases; nucleotides outside the gene matches: 3. Germline CDR1 MNHEY, CDR2 SMNVEV (reference sequence). The CDR3 protein is CASSPTGMNTEAFF. As DNA, the CDR3 is TGTGCCAGCAGTCCGACAGGGATGAACACTGAAGCTTTCTTT.

About this clone: At the DNA level, this CDR3 is encoded by other sequences in the same sample as well. The chain carries TRBV6-1 and TRBJ1-2, with 10 bases that match TRBD1. CDR3 size: 18 residues. V lost 0 bases and J lost 5; bases outside the gene matches: 12. Germline V lookup: CDR1 MNHNS, CDR2 SASEGT. The CDR3 loop is CASSEALQGTGERYGYTF. The CDR3 region has the DNA TGTGCCAGCAGTGAAGCGCTTCAGGGGACAGGGGAGAGATATGGCTACACCTTC.

V gene TRBV28 combines with J gene TRBJ2-3, with 8 bases identical to TRBD2. The germline V gene has CDR1 MDHEN and CDR2 SYDVKM. The CDR3 totals 16 residues. V gave up 2 bases and J gave up 3 bases; unmatched junction bases: 7. CDR3 sequence reads: CASSLDRGGGTDTQYF. In DNA, the CDR3 is TGTGCCAGCAGTTTAGATCGGGGGGGCGGAACAGATACGCAGTATTTT.

This chain uses TRBV5-4 with TRBJ1-1; D is uncertain. Germline assignment: CDR1 SGHNT and CDR2 YYREEE (reference sequence). The V end lost 7 bases, the J end lost 1 base, and 11 bases lay between the germline ends. CDR3 length equals 13 residues. This CDR3 is CASASPGNTEAFF. CDR3 bases: TGTGCCAGCGCATCGCCTGGGAACACTGAAGCTTTCTTT.

The chain has TRBV7-6 and TRBJ1-3; D ambiguous. This CDR3 has 16 residues. Germline V gene data show CDR1 as SGHVS and CDR2 as FNYEAQ. V lost 0 bases and J lost 9, with 18 bases in between. CDR3 bases: TGTGCCAGCAGCTTAGCAACAGACGGCTACGGTAGCACCATATATTTT. Amino acid sequence: CASSLATDGYGSTIYF.

The rearrangement joins TRBV9 to TRBJ1-3; D not certain. V lost 3 bases, J lost 4 bases, and 2 bases lay in between. The CDR3 runs to 11 residues. The germline gives CDR1 SGDLS, CDR2 YYNGEE. The CDR3 protein is CASSEGNTIYF. CDR3 DNA sequence: TGTGCCAGCAGCGAGGGAAACACCATATATTTT.

The chain uses TRBV6-4 and TRBJ1-6; tentatively, D is TRBD1 (5 bases). V lost 1 base to trimming and J lost 6 bases, with 13 bases between them. Germline values: CDR1 MRHNA, CDR2 SNTAGT. CDR3 length equals 16 residues. The CDR3, as DNA: TGTGCCAGCAGTGACTTAACCGGGACCTCTAATTCACCCCTCCACTTT. Translating gives CASSDLTGTSNSPLHF.

The count of this clone is one. The J gene is TRBJ2-1, the V gene TRBV9; D is possibly TRBD2 (7 bases). The CDR3 runs 14 residues. Trimming pared 0 bases from V and 8 bases from J, leaving 12 bases between. The V gene's germline CDR1 is SGDLS and CDR2 YYNGEE. The CDR3 loop is CASSVGTGGDEQFF. DNA for the CDR3: TGTGCCAGCAGCGTAGGGACGGGGGGCGATGAGCAGTTCTTC.

Worth noting for this clone: The same CDR3 arises from other DNA sequences in this sample as well. V and J are TRBV30 and TRBJ1-2; D possibly corresponds to TRBD1 (5 bases). The CDR3 totals 12 residues. Trimming took off 0 bases at V and 7 bases at J, with 9 bases between the two ends. Germline V gene data show CDR1 as GTSNPN and CDR2 as SVGIG (reference sequence). The chain's CDR3 is CAWSVGGGGYTF. In DNA form, the CDR3 reads TGTGCCTGGAGTGTGGGGGGAGGTGGCTACACCTTC.

The chain carries TRBV6-5 and TRBJ1-4; D call uncertain. The CDR3 runs to 16 residues. Germline lookup yields CDR1 MNHEY and CDR2 SVGAGI. The V end lost 2 bases, the J end lost 0 bases, and 10 bases lay between the germline ends. CDR3 nucleotide sequence: TGTGCCAGCAGTTACATGGGCCGTTCAACTAATGAAAAACTGTTTTTT. This encodes CASSYMGRSTNEKLFF.

The chain is built from TRBV6-4 and TRBJ1-3, with a tentative D call TRBD1 (5 bases). Germline CDR1 and CDR2: MRHNA and SNTAGT. Trimming shortened V by 2 bases and J by 0 bases, and 26 bases separated the two germline ends. CDR3 length: 21 residues. CDR3 region: CASSDGRHTRQFRASGNTIYF. In DNA, the CDR3 is TGTGCCAGCAGTGACGGCCGGCATACAAGACAGTTTAGGGCCTCTGGAAACACCATATATTTT.

The J gene is TRBJ1-4, the V gene TRBV7-6, with TRBD1 as a possible D gene (6 bases). V was pared by 5 bases and J by 6 bases, with 13 bases between. The CDR3 has 14 residues. Germline V gives CDR1 SGHVS, CDR2 FNYEAQ. In nucleotides, the CDR3 is TGTGCCAGCAGCCCCCCGGGGGCTGATGAAAAACTGTTTTTT. Translation gives CASSPPGADEKLFF.